One and the same sample provided the 24 T cell receptor beta chains below, sequenced in a study of PD-1 blockade in classical Hodgkin lymphoma. Each of the patients experienced relapse following autologous stem cell transplantation, and their brentuximab vedotin exposure differed. Assay used: immunoSEQ multiplex PCR; TCRdb lists only in-frame clones, some missing. The sample lists roughly 15,000 clones; less than 80% were seen once. This specimen was peripheral blood mononuclear cells (PBMCs), taken before the second cycle of nivolumab. The receptors were gathered from a human donor with classical Hodgkin lymphoma.

This chain connects TRBV27 to TRBJ2-1; D possibly matches TRBD1 or TRBD2 (5 bases each). The CDR3 runs to 20 residues. V lost 6 bases to trimming and J lost 9 bases, with 36 bases between them. Germline CDR1 reads MNHEY; CDR2 reads SMNVEV (reference sequence). CDR3 protein: CASRARSPQPGTVLVTEQFF. DNA of the CDR3: TGTGCCAGCAGGGCTCGATCCCCCCAACCTGGGACGGTCCTGGTCACTGAGCAGTTCTTC.

J is TRBJ2-3 and V is TRBV7-9; 8 bases fit TRBD1. Trimming removed 2 bases from V and 0 bases from J; junction bases left unmatched: 1. The CDR3 totals 15 residues. Germline loops: CDR1 SEHNR, CDR2 FQNEAQ (reference sequence). Here the CDR3 reads CASSLRTGSTDTQYF. In DNA form, the CDR3 reads TGTGCCAGCAGCTTACGGACAGGGAGCACAGATACGCAGTATTTT.

V and J are TRBV29-1 and TRBJ2-4; the D is unclear. Trimming shortened V by 4 bases and J by 8 bases, and 21 bases separated the two germline ends. Germline CDR1 SQVTM, CDR2 ANQGSEA. The CDR3 is made up of 15 amino acids. This chain's CDR3 is CSVAVSGALDDIQYF. The CDR3 DNA sequence: TGCAGCGTTGCGGTATCAGGAGCTCTAGATGACATTCAGTACTTC. Using reference TRBV29-1 and TRBJ2-4 for the parts outside the CDR3, the full variable domain is SAVISQKPSRDICQRGTSLTIQCQVDSQVTMMFWYRQQPGQSLTLIATANQGSEATYESGFVIDKFPISRPNLTFSTLTVSNMSPEDSSIYLCSVAVSGALDDIQYFGAGTRLSVL.

This sequence joins TRBV28 and TRBJ2-1; TRBD2 aligns across 13 bases. This CDR3 contains 17 residues. Trimming at V came to 5 bases and at J to 3 bases, leaving 7 bases not matched to a gene. The germline V gene encodes CDR1 MDHEN and CDR2 SYDVKM. The CDR3 coding sequence is TGTGCCAGCAGTGGCGGACTAGCGGGAGTAGGCTACAATGAGCAGTTCTTC. This sequence encodes CASSGGLAGVGYNEQFF.

This clone was seen a handful of times. V and J are TRBV18 and TRBJ2-4; 13 bases match TRBD2. Germline lookup yields CDR1 KGHSH and CDR2 LQKENI. Unmatched junction bases numbered 4, after V lost 3 bases and J lost 11 bases. The CDR3 extends over 14 amino acids. CDR3 in DNA: TGTGCCAGCTCACCGGGACTAGCGGGATCGGTTCAGTACTTC. Translating it yields CASSPGLAGSVQYF.

This chain joins TRBV9 and TRBJ2-1, with TRBD2 matching 12 bases. Per the germline V gene, CDR1 is SGDLS and CDR2 is YYNGEE. V was pared by 1 base and J by 3 bases, with 2 bases of the junction left unmatched. The CDR3 runs to 16 residues. CDR3 DNA: TGTGCCAGCAGCGTACAGACTAGCGGGAGCTACAATGAGCAGTTCTTC. This codes for CASSVQTSGSYNEQFF.

The V and J genes are TRBV11-2 and TRBJ2-5, with 8 bases identical to TRBD2. This CDR3 is built from 15 residues. The V and J ends lost 0 bases and 7 bases, in that order; junction bases with no gene match: 7. The germline V gene encodes CDR1 SGHAT and CDR2 FQNNGV. The CDR3 protein is CASSLDLAGSGTQYF. CDR3 nucleotides: TGTGCCAGCAGCTTAGATCTAGCGGGTTCTGGGACCCAGTACTTC.

This clone was detected once. V is TRBV27 and J is TRBJ2-1, with TRBD2 identical over 7 bases. Germline V gives CDR1 MNHEY, CDR2 SMNVEV (reference sequence). The CDR3 spans 15 residues. J gave up 8 bases and V 4 bases, and 11 bases lay outside the gene matches. The CDR3 sequence is CASSSQRDRTDEQFF. The CDR3 DNA reads as TGTGCCAGCAGTTCTCAGCGGGATCGGACGGATGAGCAGTTCTTC.

The V gene is TRBV7-9, the J gene TRBJ1-6; 7 bases align to TRBD1. Germline V gene lookup returns CDR1 SEHNR and CDR2 FQNEAQ (reference sequence). The CDR3 extends over 16 amino acids. The trim removed 6 bases at V and 0 bases at J, leaving 5 bases unmatched. This chain's CDR3 is CASSYRGSSYNSPLHF. CDR3 coding DNA: TGTGCCAGCAGTTACAGGGGTAGCTCCTATAATTCACCCCTCCACTTT.

J is TRBJ1-5 and V is TRBV28; TRBD1 agrees at 8 bases. The CDR3 has 15 amino acids. Germline loops: CDR1 MDHEN, CDR2 SYDVKM. Unmatched junction bases numbered 12, after V lost 7 bases and J lost 7 bases. The CDR3 region has the DNA TGTGCCAGCACCCGTAGGGACAGGCTTAACCAGCCCCAGCATTTT. Its translation is CASTRRDRLNQPQHF. The complete variable domain, with remaining parts taken from reference TRBV28 and TRBJ1-5, reads DVKVTQSSRYLVKRTGEKVFLECVQDMDHENMFWYRQDPGLGLRLIYFSYDVKMKEKGDIPEGYSVSREKKERFSLILESASTNQTSMYLCASTRRDRLNQPQHFGDGTRLSIL.

This chain joins TRBV11-2 and TRBJ2-5; a weak D match, TRBD1 (6 bases). V lost 3 bases and J 0 bases, leaving 8 bases between the germline ends. This CDR3 is 14 amino acids long. Germline V gene sequence: CDR1 SGHAT, CDR2 FQNNGV. Here the CDR3 reads CASSFRGNQETQYF. The CDR3, as DNA: TGTGCCAGCAGCTTCAGGGGAAACCAAGAGACCCAGTACTTC.

CDR3 DNA: TGTGCCAGCAGCTTCAGCGGGACGTCCAATGAGCAGTTCTTC. As protein: CASSFSGTSNEQFF. The V and J genes are TRBV5-4 and TRBJ2-1; TRBD2 agrees at 7 bases. With V trimmed by 2 bases and J by 6 bases, 5 bases remained unmatched. The germline V gene has CDR1 SGHNT and CDR2 YYREEE (reference sequence). This CDR3 region has 14 residues.

Relative to its sample, this clone is medium-sized (0.01 to 0.1%). V gene TRBV28 combines with J gene TRBJ1-2; D ambiguous. The germline V gene encodes CDR1 MDHEN and CDR2 SYDVKM. Deletions cut 5 bases from V and 4 bases from J, with 17 bases between. CDR3 size: 15 residues. CDR3 nucleotide sequence: TGTGCCAGCAGTCTCACTACTCGGACGGGCTATGGCTACACCTTC. Protein: CASSLTTRTGYGYTF.

V gene TRBV2 combines with J gene TRBJ1-2; D may be TRBD1 (6 bases). This CDR3 comprises 13 residues. Deletions cut 4 bases from V and 7 bases from J, with 13 bases between. Germline CDR1 and CDR2: SNHLY and FYNNEI. DNA for the CDR3: TGTGCCAGCAGTGCGGTGGGGGGCCCTGGCTACACCTTC. This gives the protein CASSAVGGPGYTF.

V gene TRBV4-1 combines with J gene TRBJ2-2; D may be TRBD1 (6 bases). Germline V gene sequence: CDR1 MGHRA, CDR2 YSYEKL. Between the trimmed V and J ends, which lost 6 bases and 8 bases, there was a span of 22 bases. The CDR3 runs 16 residues. The CDR3, as DNA: TGCGCCAGCAGGACGAGCTGGACAGATTTTAGAGGGGAGCTGTTTTTT. It is translated as CASRTSWTDFRGELFF.

This clone has just one count. The V gene is TRBV2, the J gene TRBJ2-5; tentatively, D is TRBD1 (5 bases). Per the germline V gene, CDR1 is SNHLY and CDR2 is FYNNEI. This CDR3 comprises 14 residues. V was cut by 7 bases and J by 9 bases, with 21 bases left in between. This CDR3 reads CASKIRGQGEPQYF. As DNA, the CDR3 is TGTGCCAGCAAGATTCGTGGCCAGGGCGAGCCCCAGTACTTC.

By sample share, this clone is large. The genes are TRBV23-1 and TRBJ2-7, with 8 bases lining up with TRBD2. TRBV23-1 is given ORF status, its function remaining uncertain. Trimming took 2 bases from V and 5 from J; bases not matched to a gene: 26. The CDR3 length is 21 residues. The CDR3 bases are TGCGCCAGCAGTCAACATTTACAGGGCCACAAAATGCGGTGTAGCGGGAACGAGCAGTACTTC. The encoded protein is CASSQHLQGHKMRCSGNEQYF.

The chain is built from TRBV19 and TRBJ1-1, with 7 bases aligning to TRBD1. CDR1 is LNHDA and CDR2 is SQIVND in the germline V gene (reference sequence). V trimming: 10 bases; J trimming: 10 bases; junction bases outside the gene matches: 6. This CDR3 has 10 residues. The CDR3 loop reads CAKTGCRAFF. The CDR3 DNA follows: TGTGCCAAGACAGGGTGTCGAGCTTTCTTT.

In its sample, this clone was seen a few times. The chain uses TRBV27 and TRBJ2-7; the D gene could be TRBD1 or TRBD2 (6 bases each). V lost 7 bases and J lost 6, with 22 bases in between. Germline CDR1 is MNHEY and CDR2 is SMNVEV (reference sequence). The CDR3 runs to 15 residues. CDR3 DNA sequence: TGTGCCAGCAAAAAGGGGGGTGCCTCCCCACTCGAGCAGTACTTC. It encodes CASKKGGASPLEQYF.

This clone was observed a few times. J is TRBJ2-6 and V is TRBV2, with TRBD2 as a possible D gene (5 bases). The CDR3 has 16 residues. The germline V gene has CDR1 SNHLY and CDR2 FYNNEI. The ends were cut back, 11 bases at V and 3 bases at J, with 20 bases in the middle. Here the CDR3 DNA reads TGTGCCGGGTCAGACGGAGGACTGGGTGGGGCCAACGTCCTGACTTTC. It codes for CAGSDGGLGGANVLTF.

Within the sample, this clone is large (0.1 to 1%). The chain employs TRBV13 and TRBJ1-1; TRBD1 is a possible D gene (6 bases). The CDR3 sequence is 17 residues long. V was shortened by 0 bases and J by 0 bases, with 14 bases between the two germline ends. Germline CDR1 is PRHDT and CDR2 is FYEKMQ (reference sequence). The CDR3 DNA is TGTGCCAGCAGCTTAGGCCGGGGGCTCGGTTTGAACACTGAAGCTTTCTTT. This encodes CASSLGRGLGLNTEAFF.

The chain has TRBV7-2 and TRBJ2-2; D is uncertain. The CDR3 totals 12 residues. V lost 5 bases, J lost 5 bases, and 6 bases lay in between. Looked up from germline, CDR1 is SGHTA and CDR2 is FQGNSA. CDR3 sequence reads: CASSVRTGELFF. In DNA form, the CDR3 reads TGTGCCAGCAGCGTCAGAACCGGGGAGCTGTTTTTT.

This clone was counted a few times. The chain links TRBV6-1 to TRBJ1-5, with D hard to call. Germline assignment: CDR1 MNHNS and CDR2 SASEGT. V was trimmed by 7 bases and J by 6 bases, leaving 10 bases between them. This CDR3 comprises 12 residues. In DNA form, the CDR3 reads TGTGCCAGCACTCGGCGGGGTCAGCCCCAGCATTTT. It is translated as CASTRRGQPQHF.

The CDR3 spells CSVLTGDFYEQYF. The CDR3 nucleotides are TGCAGCGTTTTGACAGGGGACTTCTACGAGCAGTACTTC. This chain joins TRBV29-1 and TRBJ2-7, with 8 bases lining up with TRBD1. CDR1 is SQVTM and CDR2 is ANQGSEA in the germline V gene. CDR3 length: 13 amino acids. V trimming: 5 bases; J trimming: 3 bases; junction bases outside the gene matches: 6.